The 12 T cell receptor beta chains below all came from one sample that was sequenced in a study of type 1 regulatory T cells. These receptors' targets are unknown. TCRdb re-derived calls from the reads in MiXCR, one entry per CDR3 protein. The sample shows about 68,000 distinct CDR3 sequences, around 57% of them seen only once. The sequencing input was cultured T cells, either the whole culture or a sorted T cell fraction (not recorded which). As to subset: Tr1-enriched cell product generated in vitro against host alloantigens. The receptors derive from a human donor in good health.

The CDR3 DNA sequence: TGTGCCAGCAGCGTAGTGGGGGGTAGTGAGACCCAGTACTTC. It yields the protein CASSVVGGSETQYF. The chain is built from TRBV9 and TRBJ2-5; D possibly corresponds to TRBD2 (6 bases). The CDR3 runs 14 residues. Germline V gives CDR1 SGDLS, CDR2 YYNGEE. Deletions cut 0 bases from V and 5 bases from J, with 11 bases between.

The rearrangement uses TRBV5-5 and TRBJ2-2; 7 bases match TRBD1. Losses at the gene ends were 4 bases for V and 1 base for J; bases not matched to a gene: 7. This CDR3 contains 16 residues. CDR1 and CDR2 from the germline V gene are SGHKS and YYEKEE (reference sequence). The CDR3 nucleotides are TGTGCCAGCAGCGCGACCGGGACAGAGAACACCGGGGAGCTGTTTTTT. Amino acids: CASSATGTENTGELFF.

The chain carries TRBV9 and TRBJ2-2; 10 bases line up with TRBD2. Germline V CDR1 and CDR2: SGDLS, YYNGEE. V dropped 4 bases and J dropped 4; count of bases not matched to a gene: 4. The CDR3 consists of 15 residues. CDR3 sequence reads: CASSPSGRVTGELFF. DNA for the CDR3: TGTGCCAGCAGCCCCAGCGGGAGGGTCACCGGGGAGCTGTTTTTT. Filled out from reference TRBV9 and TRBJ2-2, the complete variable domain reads DSGVTQTPKHLITATGQRVTLRCSPRSGDLSVYWYQQSLDQGLQFLIQYYNGEERAKGNILERFSAQQFPDLHSELNLSSLELGDSALYFCASSPSGRVTGELFFGEGSRLTVL.

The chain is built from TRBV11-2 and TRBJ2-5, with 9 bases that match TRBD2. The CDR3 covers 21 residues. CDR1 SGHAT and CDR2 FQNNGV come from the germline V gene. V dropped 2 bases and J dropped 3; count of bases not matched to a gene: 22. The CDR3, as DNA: TGTGCCAGCAGCTTATCTGTCCGTGGTAGCGGGAGTTTAAGGTCGAAAGAGACCCAGTACTTC. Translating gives CASSLSVRGSGSLRSKETQYF.

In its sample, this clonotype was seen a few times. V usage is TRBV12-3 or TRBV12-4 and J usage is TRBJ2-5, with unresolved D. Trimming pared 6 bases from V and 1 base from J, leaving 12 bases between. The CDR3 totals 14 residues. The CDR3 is CASSPSTRQETQYF. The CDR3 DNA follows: TGTGCCAGCAGCCCTTCGACTCGCCAAGAGACCCAGTACTTC.

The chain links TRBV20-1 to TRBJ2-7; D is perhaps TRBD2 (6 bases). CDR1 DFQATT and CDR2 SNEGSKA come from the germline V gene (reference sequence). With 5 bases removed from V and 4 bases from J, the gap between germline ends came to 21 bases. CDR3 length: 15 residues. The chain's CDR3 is CSAPKGDLIYYEQYF. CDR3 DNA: TGCAGTGCTCCTAAAGGGGACTTAATATATTACGAGCAGTACTTC.

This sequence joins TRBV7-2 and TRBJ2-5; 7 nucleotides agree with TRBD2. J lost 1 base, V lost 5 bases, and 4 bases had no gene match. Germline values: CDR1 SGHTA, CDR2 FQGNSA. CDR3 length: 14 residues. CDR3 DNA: TGTGCCAGCAGCCCCCCGGGGGGCCAAGAGACCCAGTACTTC. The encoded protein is CASSPPGGQETQYF.

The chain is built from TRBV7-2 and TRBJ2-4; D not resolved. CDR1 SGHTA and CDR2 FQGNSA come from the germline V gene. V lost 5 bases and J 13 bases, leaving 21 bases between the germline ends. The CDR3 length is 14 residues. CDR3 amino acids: CASSAVLNPIVQYF. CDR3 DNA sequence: TGTGCCAGCAGCGCCGTCCTGAATCCAATCGTCCAGTACTTC.

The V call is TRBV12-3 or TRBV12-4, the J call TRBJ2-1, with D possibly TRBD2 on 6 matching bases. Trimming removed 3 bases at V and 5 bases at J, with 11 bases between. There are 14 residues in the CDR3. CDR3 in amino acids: CASSFGTGDNEQFF. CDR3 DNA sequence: TGTGCCAGCAGTTTCGGGACTGGGGACAATGAGCAGTTCTTC.

CDR3: CASSPPGIREGNTIYF. The CDR3 nucleotides are TGTGCCAGCTCACCACCGGGAATCAGGGAAGGAAACACCATATATTTT. The chain carries TRBV18 and TRBJ1-3, with D perhaps TRBD1 (5 bases). Germline loops: CDR1 KGHSH, CDR2 LQKENI. V lost 0 bases and J 4 bases, leaving 13 bases between the germline ends. The CDR3 loop spans 16 amino acids.

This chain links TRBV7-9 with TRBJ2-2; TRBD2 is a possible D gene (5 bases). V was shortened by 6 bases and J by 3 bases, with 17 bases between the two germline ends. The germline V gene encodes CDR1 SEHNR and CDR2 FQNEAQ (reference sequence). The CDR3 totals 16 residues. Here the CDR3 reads CASSPFAGTDTGELFF. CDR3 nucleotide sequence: TGTGCCAGCAGTCCCTTCGCGGGTACTGACACCGGGGAGCTGTTTTTT.

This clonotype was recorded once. The CDR3 nucleotides are TGTGCCAGCAGCGCTCTAGCGGGGGCCGCCACCGGGGAGCTGTTTTTT. Its translation: CASSALAGAATGELFF. The rearrangement links TRBV9 to TRBJ2-2, with 10 bases that match TRBD2. Germline lookup yields CDR1 SGDLS and CDR2 YYNGEE. V lost 3 bases, J lost 4 bases, and 6 bases stayed unmatched. The CDR3 is 16 residues long.